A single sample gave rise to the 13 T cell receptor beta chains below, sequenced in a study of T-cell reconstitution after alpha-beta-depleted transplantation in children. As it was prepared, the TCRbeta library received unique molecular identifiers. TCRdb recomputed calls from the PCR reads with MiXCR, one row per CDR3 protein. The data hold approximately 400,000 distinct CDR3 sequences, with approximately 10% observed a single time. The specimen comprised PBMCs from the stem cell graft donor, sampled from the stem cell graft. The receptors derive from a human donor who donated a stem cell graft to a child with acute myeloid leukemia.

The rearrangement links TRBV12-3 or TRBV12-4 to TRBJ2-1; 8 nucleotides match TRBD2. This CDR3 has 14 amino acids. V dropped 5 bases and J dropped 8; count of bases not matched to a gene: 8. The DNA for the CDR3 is TGTGCCAGCAGTCGAGCGGGAGTGAATGATGAGCAGTTCTTC. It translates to CASSRAGVNDEQFF.

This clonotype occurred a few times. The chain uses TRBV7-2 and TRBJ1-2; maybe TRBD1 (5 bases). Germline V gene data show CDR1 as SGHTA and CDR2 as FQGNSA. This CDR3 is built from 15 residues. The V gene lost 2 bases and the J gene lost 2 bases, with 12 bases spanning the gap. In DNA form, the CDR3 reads TGTGCCAGCAGCTTAAGCCCGTCAGGGAACTATGGCTACACCTTC. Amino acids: CASSLSPSGNYGYTF.

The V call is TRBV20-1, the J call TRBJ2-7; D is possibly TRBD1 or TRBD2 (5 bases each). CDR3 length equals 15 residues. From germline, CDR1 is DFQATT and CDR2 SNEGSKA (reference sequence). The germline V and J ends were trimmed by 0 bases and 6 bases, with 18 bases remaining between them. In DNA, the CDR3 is TGCAGTGCTAGAGATGCAGGGACCTTCAGAGCCGAGCAGTACTTC. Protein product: CSARDAGTFRAEQYF.

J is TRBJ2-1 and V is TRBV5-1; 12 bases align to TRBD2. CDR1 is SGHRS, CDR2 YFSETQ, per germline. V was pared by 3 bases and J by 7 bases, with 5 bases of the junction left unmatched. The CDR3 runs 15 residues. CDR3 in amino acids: CASSWLAGGRNEQFF. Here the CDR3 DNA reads TGCGCCAGCAGCTGGCTAGCGGGAGGGAGAAATGAGCAGTTCTTC.

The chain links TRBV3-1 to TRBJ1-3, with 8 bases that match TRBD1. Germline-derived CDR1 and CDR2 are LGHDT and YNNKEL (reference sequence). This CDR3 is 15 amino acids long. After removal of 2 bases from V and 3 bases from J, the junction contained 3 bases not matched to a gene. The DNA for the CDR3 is TGTGCCAGCAGCCAACCGACAGGGGTTGGAAACACCATATATTTT. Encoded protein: CASSQPTGVGNTIYF. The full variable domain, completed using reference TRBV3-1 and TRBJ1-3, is DTAVSQTPKYLVTQMGNDKSIKCEQNLGHDTMYWYKQDSKKFLKIMFSYNNKELIINETVPNRFSPKSPDKAHLNLHINSLELGDSAVYFCASSQPTGVGNTIYFGEGSWLTVV.

CDR3 sequence: CASSDPGAENTEAFF. The CDR3 DNA sequence: TGTGCCAGCAGTGACCCCGGGGCGGAGAACACTGAAGCTTTCTTT. V is TRBV2 and J is TRBJ1-1, with a weak D call TRBD1 (5 bases). The CDR3 loop spans 15 amino acids. CDR1 is SNHLY and CDR2 is FYNNEI in the germline V gene. The V end was cut by 3 bases, the J end by 1 base, with 12 bases between.

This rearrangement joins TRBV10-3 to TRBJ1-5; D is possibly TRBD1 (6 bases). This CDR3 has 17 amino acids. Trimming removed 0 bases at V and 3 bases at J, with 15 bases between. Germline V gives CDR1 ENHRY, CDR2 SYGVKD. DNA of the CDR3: TGTGCCATCAGTGAGTCGACGGGCAGGGGACCCAATCAGCCCCAGCATTTT. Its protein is CAISESTGRGPNQPQHF.

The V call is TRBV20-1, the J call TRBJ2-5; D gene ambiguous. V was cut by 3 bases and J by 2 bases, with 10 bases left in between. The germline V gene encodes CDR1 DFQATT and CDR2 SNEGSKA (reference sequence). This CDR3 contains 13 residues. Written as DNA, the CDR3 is TGCAGTGCTAGGCCAGACCTTCAAGAGACCCAGTACTTC. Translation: CSARPDLQETQYF.

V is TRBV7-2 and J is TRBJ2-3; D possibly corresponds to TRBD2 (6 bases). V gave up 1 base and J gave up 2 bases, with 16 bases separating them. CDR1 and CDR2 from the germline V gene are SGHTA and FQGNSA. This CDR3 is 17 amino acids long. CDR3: CASSLVGAGSLTDTQYF. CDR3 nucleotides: TGTGCCAGCAGCTTAGTCGGCGCGGGGAGCCTCACAGATACGCAGTATTTT.

This CDR3 is CSARDRGSAYGYTF. The CDR3 DNA is TGCAGTGCTAGAGACAGGGGTTCGGCCTATGGCTACACCTTC. The J gene is TRBJ1-2, the V gene TRBV20-1; TRBD1 might be the D (6 bases). CDR1 DFQATT and CDR2 SNEGSKA come from the germline V gene (reference sequence). Deletions cut 0 bases from V and 4 bases from J, with 12 bases between. The CDR3 is 14 residues long.

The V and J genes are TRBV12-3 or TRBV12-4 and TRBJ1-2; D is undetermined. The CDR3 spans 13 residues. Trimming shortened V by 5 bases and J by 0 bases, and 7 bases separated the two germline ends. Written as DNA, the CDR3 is TGTGCCAGCAGTCGAAGCCCTAACTATGGCTACACCTTC. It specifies CASSRSPNYGYTF.

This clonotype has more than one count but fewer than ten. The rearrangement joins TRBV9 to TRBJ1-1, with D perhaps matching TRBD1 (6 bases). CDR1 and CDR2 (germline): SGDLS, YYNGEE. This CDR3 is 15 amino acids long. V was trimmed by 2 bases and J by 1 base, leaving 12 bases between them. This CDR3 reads CASSVGGTTNTEAFF. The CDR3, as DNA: TGTGCCAGCAGCGTGGGGGGGACAACGAACACTGAAGCTTTCTTT.

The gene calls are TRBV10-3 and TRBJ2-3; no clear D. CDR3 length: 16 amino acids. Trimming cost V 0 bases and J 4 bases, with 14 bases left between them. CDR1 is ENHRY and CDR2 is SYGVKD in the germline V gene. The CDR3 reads CAISESGRYRPDTQYF. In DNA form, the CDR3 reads TGTGCCATCAGTGAGTCTGGGCGGTATCGCCCAGATACGCAGTATTTT.